This TCR beta chain was found in a study of control samples from healthy donors and cancer patients. Sequencing used immunoSEQ multiplex PCR; TCRdb keeps in-frame clones, though not all of them. Of some 150,000 clones listed, just under 95% were seen once; the top ten hold about 4%. The CDR3 runs 11 residues. Germline loops: CDR1 LNHDA, CDR2 SQIVND (reference sequence). Comments on this clone: The germline gene is not matched at one end of the junction; a read error may be the cause.

This clonotype was obtained from a woman aged 55-69 years in good health. The genes are TRBV19 and TRBJ2-7, with D possibly being TRBD1 (6 bases). The sequencing input was blood. CDR3 loop: CASSIGQVWNF. The CDR3, as DNA: TGTGCCAGTAGTATAGGACAGGTTTGGAACTTC.